Shown below are 20 T cell receptor beta chains from a single sample sequenced in a study of T-cell memory formation after mild COVID-19. TCRdb re-called the 5' RACE reads through MiXCR, storing one row per CDR3 protein. The repertoire includes just over 200,000 distinct CDR3 sequences, over 7.5% of them detected once, and roughly 4% sits in the top ten. Sequencing was done on a sample of PBMCs or a T cell subset sorted from them (not recorded which). All receptors derive from a young man who had mild COVID-19 (a few samples of this study predate the infection). Cell type and time point are not known.

The V call is TRBV11-2, the J call TRBJ1-3; possible D gene TRBD1, 5 bases. The CDR3 loop spans 18 amino acids. V lost 1 base and J lost 0, with 16 bases in between. Germline assignment: CDR1 SGHAT and CDR2 FQNNGV. The CDR3 region has the DNA TGTGCCAGCAGCTTAGTTTGGGGGACGTACAGCTCTGGAAACACCATATATTTT. This sequence encodes CASSLVWGTYSSGNTIYF.

This clonotype was recorded at least ten times. The chain uses TRBV7-9 and TRBJ1-1; D not resolved. Germline values: CDR1 SEHNR, CDR2 FQNEAQ (reference sequence). The CDR3 length is 13 residues. Trimming left V 0 bases short and J 5 bases short, with 7 bases between. This CDR3 reads CASSLAIGTEAFF. CDR3 in DNA: TGTGCCAGCAGCTTAGCAATTGGAACTGAAGCTTTCTTT.

Concerning this clonotype itself: Because the CDR3 is missing its conserved closing phenylalanine or tryptophan, this is likely a read error. This rearrangement joins TRBV7-2 to TRBJ2-6; D is possibly TRBD1 (6 bases). There are 17 residues in the CDR3. Germline V gene sequence: CDR1 SGHTA, CDR2 FQGNSA. V was clipped by 0 bases and J by 0 bases, with 9 bases between them. CDR3 sequence: CASSLAGASSGANVLTL. CDR3 sequence (DNA): TGTGCCAGCAGCTTAGCGGGGGCCAGCTCTGGGGCCAACGTCCTGACTTTA.

This clonotype appeared a few times. V is TRBV18 and J is TRBJ1-1; TRBD1 might be the D (6 bases). The CDR3 contains 14 residues. Germline V gene lookup returns CDR1 KGHSH and CDR2 LQKENI. With 3 bases removed from V and 7 bases from J, the gap between germline ends came to 15 bases. CDR3 DNA: TGTGCCAGCTCACCCCGGGCAGGGGTGGTTGAAGCTTTCTTT. Protein: CASSPRAGVVEAFF.

This clonotype occurred many times. The chain has TRBV29-1 and TRBJ2-2, with D possibly being TRBD1 or TRBD2 (6 bases each). CDR1 SQVTM and CDR2 ANQGSEA come from the germline V gene. Trimming removed 0 bases from V and 6 bases from J, with 14 bases in between. CDR3 size: 15 residues. CDR3 coding DNA: TGCAGCGTTGAAGATCCGGGGGCGCCCCCCGGGGAGCTGTTTTTT. This codes for CSVEDPGAPPGELFF.

Many counts were recorded for this clonotype. The chain employs TRBV5-1 and TRBJ2-1; 11 nucleotides match TRBD1. Per the germline V gene, CDR1 is SGHRS and CDR2 is YFSETQ. Trimming removed 0 bases from V and 4 bases from J; junction bases left unmatched: 3. The CDR3 extends over 16 amino acids. The CDR3 DNA follows: TGCGCCAGCAGCTTGGCGGGACAGGGGGTATACAATGAGCAGTTCTTC. This sequence encodes CASSLAGQGVYNEQFF.

The chain uses TRBV2 and TRBJ2-2, with D possibly matching TRBD2 (5 bases). The ends were cut back, 6 bases at V and 4 bases at J, with 9 bases in the middle. CDR3 length equals 13 residues. CDR1 SNHLY and CDR2 FYNNEI come from the germline V gene. The chain's CDR3 is CASRAEATGELFF. The DNA for the CDR3 is TGTGCCAGCAGAGCGGAAGCCACCGGGGAGCTGTTTTTT.

This clonotype was found many times. The gene calls are TRBV5-1 and TRBJ2-5; either TRBD1 or TRBD2 may fit D (5 bases each). Germline V lookup: CDR1 SGHRS, CDR2 YFSETQ. The V end lost 3 bases, the J end lost 4 bases, and 13 bases lay between the germline ends. The CDR3 sequence is 14 residues long. CDR3 in amino acids: CASSSPGRRETQYF. The DNA for the CDR3 is TGCGCCAGCAGCTCGCCGGGGCGAAGAGAGACCCAGTACTTC.

This chain uses TRBV6-6 with TRBJ1-1; perhaps TRBD1 as D (5 bases). Germline loops: CDR1 MNHNY, CDR2 SVGAGI (reference sequence). V was pared by 8 bases and J by 2 bases, with 18 bases between. The CDR3 is 15 amino acids. DNA of the CDR3: TGTGCCAGCTACCATTCCAGGGCTCCAAACACTGAAGCTTTCTTT. It yields the protein CASYHSRAPNTEAFF.

This clonotype was detected ten times or more. This sequence joins TRBV10-3 and TRBJ2-7; D perhaps matches TRBD1 (6 bases). Germline V CDR1 and CDR2: ENHRY, SYGVKD. V shed 7 bases and J shed 4 bases, with 11 bases lying between them. This CDR3 comprises 12 residues. CDR3 residues: CAITSDSYEQYF. CDR3 nucleotides: TGTGCCATCACATCGGACAGTTACGAGCAGTACTTC.

The CDR3 loop is CASSLRGLWETQYF. Written as DNA, the CDR3 is TGTGCCAGCAGCCTTCGGGGGCTCTGGGAGACCCAGTACTTC. The rearrangement uses TRBV5-8 and TRBJ2-5, with D possibly being TRBD1 or TRBD2 (6 bases each). The V gene lost 4 bases and the J gene lost 5 bases, with 15 bases spanning the gap. The CDR3 runs to 14 residues. CDR1 is SGHTS and CDR2 is YDEGEE in the germline V gene. The variable domain in full, with the rest retrieved from reference TRBV5-8 and TRBJ2-5, is EAGVTQSPTHLIKTRGQQATLRCSPISGHTSVYWYQQALGLGLQFLLWYDEGEERNRGNFPPRFSGRQFPNYSSELNVNALELEDSALYLCASSLRGLWETQYFGPGTRLLVL.

The chain joins TRBV19 to TRBJ2-5, with TRBD1 matching over 7 bases. Losses at the gene ends were 6 bases for V and 3 bases for J; bases not matched to a gene: 4. Per germline, CDR1 LNHDA and CDR2 SQIVND (reference sequence). This CDR3 comprises 13 residues. The CDR3 region is CASSIGQEETQYF. The CDR3 DNA reads as TGTGCCAGTAGCATCGGACAGGAAGAGACCCAGTACTTC.

This clonotype turned up a few times. The rearrangement joins TRBV11-2 to TRBJ2-3; 8 bases are shared with TRBD1. J lost 1 base, V lost 3 bases, and 6 bases had no gene match. The CDR3 loop spans 16 amino acids. CDR1 SGHAT and CDR2 FQNNGV come from the germline V gene. Written as DNA, the CDR3 is TGTGCCAGCAGCTTGAATCAGGGGGCCCGCACAGATACGCAGTATTTT. Amino acid sequence: CASSLNQGARTDTQYF.

This clonotype was observed a handful of times. This chain connects TRBV20-1 to TRBJ2-7, with 8 bases fitting TRBD2. The V gene's germline CDR1 is DFQATT and CDR2 SNEGSKA (reference sequence). V lost 6 bases to trimming and J lost 2 bases; unmatched junction nucleotides: 9. The CDR3 sequence is 14 residues long. The CDR3 reads CSAQKAGGTYEQYF. The CDR3, as DNA: TGCAGTGCCCAAAAGGCGGGGGGCACCTACGAGCAGTACTTC.

The table lists this clonotype with a few counts. The genes are TRBV6-2 or TRBV6-3 and TRBJ1-3, with TRBD1 matching 8 bases. The J segment lost 0 bases and the V segment lost 2 bases, leaving 3 bases of the junction unmatched. Per germline, CDR1 MNHEY and CDR2 SVGEGT. The CDR3 extends over 16 amino acids. This CDR3 is CASSYGQGASGNTIYF. The CDR3 DNA follows: TGTGCCAGCAGTTACGGACAGGGAGCCTCTGGAAACACCATATATTTT.

Only a few counts were recorded for this clonotype. The rearrangement uses TRBV2 and TRBJ2-5; D is uncertain. This CDR3 comprises 15 residues. The V gene lost 3 bases and the J gene lost 0 bases, with 11 bases spanning the gap. The germline V gene encodes CDR1 SNHLY and CDR2 FYNNEI. The CDR3 sequence: CASSESPTYQETQYF. In DNA, the CDR3 is TGTGCCAGCAGTGAGTCCCCCACGTACCAAGAGACCCAGTACTTC.

The V call is TRBV28, the J call TRBJ1-2, with TRBD1 matching 10 bases. Germline CDR1 is MDHEN and CDR2 is SYDVKM. V was pared by 6 bases and J by 7 bases, with 14 bases of the junction left unmatched. This CDR3 comprises 16 residues. The DNA for the CDR3 is TGTGCCAGCAGCCCCGCAATGAGACAGGGGGCCCGTGGCTACACCTTC. Amino acid sequence: CASSPAMRQGARGYTF.

This clonotype was detected a few times. V gene TRBV7-7 combines with J gene TRBJ2-3, with TRBD1 matching over 8 bases. Trimming cost V 5 bases and J 4 bases; bases outside gene matches: 5. CDR3 length: 14 residues. Germline lookup yields CDR1 SSHAT and CDR2 FNYEAQ (reference sequence). CDR3 DNA: TGTGCCAGCAGCAAAGACAGGGGAGCAGATACGCAGTATTTT. It codes for CASSKDRGADTQYF.

The sample holds a few counts of this clonotype. V and J are TRBV7-8 and TRBJ2-1; 8 bases fit TRBD2. V shed 2 bases and J 6 bases; nucleotides not matched to a gene: 12. The CDR3 has 17 residues. Germline assignment: CDR1 SGHVS and CDR2 FQNEAQ. The CDR3 DNA is TGTGCCAGCAGCTTAAGGATTGGACTAGCCCTGTTCAATGAGCAGTTCTTC. It codes for CASSLRIGLALFNEQFF.

The chain combines TRBV20-1 with TRBJ2-7, with a weak D call TRBD1 (7 bases). V lost 7 bases to trimming and J lost 8 bases, with 27 bases between them. The CDR3 runs 15 residues. In germline, CDR1 is DFQATT, CDR2 SNEGSKA (reference sequence). The CDR3 region has the DNA TGCAGTGGGGGACAAAGCGGCAGGGGGGCCCGCAAGCAGTACTTC. Its protein is CSGGQSGRGARKQYF.